The sequence of this TCR beta chain was determined in a study of human T cells and chemical hapten exposure. Background on the study: TCR yield per sample varied, mainly due to pooled library volumes. Findings and caveats of the study: Against controls, expanded TCRs gave rise to significantly more large CDR3 similarity clusters. High-frequency TCRs, those above 1 in 1000, stayed the same after DPC sensitization. The presence of alopecia in the donors means their immune response may differ from healthy people's.

The germline V and J ends were trimmed by 5 bases and 5 bases, with 13 bases remaining between them. The CDR3 totals 13 residues. Germline values: CDR1 SQVTM, CDR2 ANQGSEA. This clonotype was observed at least ten times. The antigen remains undetermined. Using its own MiXCR run on the RACE reads, TCRdb lists one record per CDR3 protein. The sample yields about 49,000 distinct CDR3 sequences, 9.3% seen once. Time point meaning: patch test 1, 2 weeks after DPC sensitization. Treatment here: therapeutic diphenylcyclopropenone sensitization with weekly scalp DPC. The sequences come from whole blood, collected in connection with sensitization to the hapten diphenylcyclopropenone (DPC). The rearrangement links TRBV29-1 to TRBJ2-1; D unresolved. This TCR derives from a woman between 50 and 59 years old with alopecia areata. Some clones in this sample may be carry-over from other donors' samples. CDR3 coding DNA: TGCAGCGTTTCAGAGTTCGGTGACAATGAGCAGTTCTTC. It is translated as CSVSEFGDNEQFF.